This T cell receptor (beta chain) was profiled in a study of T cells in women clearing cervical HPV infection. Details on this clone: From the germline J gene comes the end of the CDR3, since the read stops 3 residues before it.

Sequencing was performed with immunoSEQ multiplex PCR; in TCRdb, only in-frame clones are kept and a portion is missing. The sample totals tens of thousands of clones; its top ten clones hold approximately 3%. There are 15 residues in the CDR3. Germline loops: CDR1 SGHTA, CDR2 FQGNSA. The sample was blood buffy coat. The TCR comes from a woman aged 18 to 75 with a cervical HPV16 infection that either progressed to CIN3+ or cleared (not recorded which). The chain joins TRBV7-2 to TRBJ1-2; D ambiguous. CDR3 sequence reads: CASSLIAGNFNDYTF. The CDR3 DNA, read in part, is TGTGCCAGCAGCTTAATAGCGGGGAATTTCAATGAC.